The 10 T cell receptor beta chains below were found in one sample sequenced in a study of shared clonotypes between healthy human individuals. Naivety among CD8 cells was defined by CD45RO negativity and positive CCR7 selection, thereby excluding terminally differentiated effector memory CD45RA+ cells. Sequencing used immunoSEQ multiplex PCR; TCRdb keeps in-frame clones, though not all of them. The profile covers roughly 2.1 million clones, with about 92% appearing a single time and around 1.7% taken by the ten largest. The sequenced sample was naive CD8+ T cells from PBMCs. The origin of the receptors is a man younger than 35 in good health. Some clones in this sample may be carry-over from other donors' samples.

Only one count was recorded for this clone. The rearrangement links TRBV2 to TRBJ1-1; TRBD1 matches 7 bases. The CDR3 has 14 residues. CDR1 is SNHLY and CDR2 is FYNNEI in the germline V gene. J was trimmed by 5 bases and V by 11 bases; bases with no gene match: 14. The CDR3 region has the DNA TGTGCCTCCACCGGGGGCAGGGGGGGGACTGAAGCTTTCTTT. Amino acids: CASTGGRGGTEAFF.

This chain connects TRBV30 to TRBJ2-5; TRBD2 might be the D (6 bases). The CDR3 length is 13 residues. In germline, CDR1 is GTSNPN, CDR2 SVGIG (reference sequence). The V end was cut by 2 bases, the J end by 3 bases, with 10 bases between. The CDR3 sequence: CAWSLTRKETQYF. In DNA form, the CDR3 reads TGTGCCTGGAGTCTGACTAGGAAAGAGACCCAGTACTTC. Variable domain in full (rest from reference TRBV30 and TRBJ2-5): SQTIHQWPATLVQPVGSPLSLECTVEGTSNPNLYWYRQAAGRGLQLLFYSVGIGQISSEVPQNLSASRPQDRQFILSSKKLLLSDSGFYLCAWSLTRKETQYFGPGTRLLVL.

The rearrangement links TRBV5-1 to TRBJ1-4, with 9 bases fitting TRBD1. Germline CDR1 SGHRS, CDR2 YFSETQ. V shed 4 bases, J shed 7 bases, and the junction held 8 bases outside the gene matches. The length of the CDR3 is 15 residues. DNA of the CDR3: TGCGCCAGCAGCCCCACCCGGGACAGGGCTGAAAAACTGTTTTTT. It is translated as CASSPTRDRAEKLFF. Looking up the rest from reference TRBV5-1 and TRBJ1-4 gives the full variable domain: KAGVTQTPRYLIKTRGQQVTLSCSPISGHRSVSWYQQTPGQGLQFLFEYFSETQRNKGNFPGRFSGRQFSNSRSEMNVSTLELGDSALYLCASSPTRDRAEKLFFGSGTQLSVL.

The chain couples TRBV2 to TRBJ1-2; 7 bases map to TRBD1. There are 14 residues in the CDR3. Germline CDR1 and CDR2: SNHLY and FYNNEI. With 6 bases clipped from V and 4 bases from J, the junction kept 8 bases outside the gene matches. This chain's CDR3 is CASRDRDRLYGYTF. CDR3 sequence (DNA): TGTGCCAGCAGGGACCGGGACAGACTCTATGGCTACACCTTC.

The rearrangement uses TRBV4-3 and TRBJ2-1; 16 positions match TRBD2. CDR1 LGHNA and CDR2 YSLEER come from the germline V gene. The J segment lost 6 bases and the V segment lost 1 base, leaving 6 bases of the junction unmatched. The CDR3 is 18 amino acids. The CDR3 nucleotides read TGCGCCAGCAGCCAAGTCCCGGGACTAGCGGGAGGGGTCAATGAGCAGTTCTTC. Translated: CASSQVPGLAGGVNEQFF.

The chain employs TRBV9 and TRBJ2-3; a possible D gene is TRBD1 (6 bases). Germline values: CDR1 SGDLS, CDR2 YYNGEE. CDR3 length equals 16 residues. V was shortened by 4 bases and J by 2 bases, with 17 bases between the two germline ends. The CDR3 DNA is TGTGCCAGCAGCTCCCAGGGGCGGGTTTACACAGATACGCAGTATTTT. This encodes CASSSQGRVYTDTQYF.

V and J are TRBV7-9 and TRBJ2-3; D ambiguous. Germline CDR1 reads SEHNR; CDR2 reads FQNEAQ (reference sequence). The CDR3 covers 17 residues. Trimming removed 5 bases from V and 6 bases from J, with 24 bases in between. The CDR3 nucleotides read TGTGCCAGCAGCCCCTCCGCGTCCCGCGGAGTTAACGATACGCAGTATTTT. Its translation is CASSPSASRGVNDTQYF. Looking up the rest from reference TRBV7-9 and TRBJ2-3 gives the full variable domain: DTGVSQNPRHKITKRGQNVTFRCDPISEHNRLYWYRQTLGQGPEFLTYFQNEAQLEKSRLLSDRFSAERPKGSFSTLEIQRTEQGDSAMYLCASSPSASRGVNDTQYFGPGTRLTVL.

J is TRBJ2-7 and V is TRBV28; 8 bases align to TRBD2. This CDR3 has 15 residues. The V segment lost 5 bases and the J segment 6 bases; nucleotides outside the gene matches: 12. Germline CDR1 reads MDHEN; CDR2 reads SYDVKM. CDR3 DNA sequence: TGTGCCAGCAGTCCAGGGACGGGAGGGCCTTTCGAGCAGTACTTC. Protein product: CASSPGTGGPFEQYF.

The chain uses TRBV5-1 and TRBJ2-7, with a possible D match to TRBD2 (5 bases). Trimming cost V 4 bases and J 2 bases, with 16 bases left between them. Germline lookup yields CDR1 SGHRS and CDR2 YFSETQ. The CDR3 runs 15 residues. The CDR3 sequence: CASSEFGGRPYEQYF. DNA for the CDR3: TGCGCCAGCAGCGAGTTCGGCGGGCGCCCCTACGAGCAGTACTTC.

The chain recombines TRBV4-3 with TRBJ1-1; no clear D. This CDR3 comprises 14 residues. Germline lookup yields CDR1 LGHNA and CDR2 YSLEER. V lost 1 base and J 4 bases, leaving 10 bases between the germline ends. Written as DNA, the CDR3 is TGCGCCAGCAGCCAAGGGACCAGGAGCACTGAAGCTTTCTTT. Its translation is CASSQGTRSTEAFF.